This is a list of T cell receptor beta chains from one sample in a study of CD8 T cells in Susac syndrome. Each CDR3 protein gets one entry after TCRdb re-called the immunoSEQ multiplex PCR reads with MiXCR. The repertoire includes tens of thousands of distinct CDR3 sequences, over 90% of them detected once, and 0.085% to 0.14% sits in the top ten. Sequencing was carried out using CD4+ T cells from PBMCs. The source of these receptors is a human donor with multiple sclerosis. Each CDR3 is given with its conserved first and last residue. A D gene is named only where the DNA matches it firmly.

J gene	V gene	D gene	CDR3 protein	CDR3 DNA
TRBJ2-7	TRBV3-1	-	CASSQDQQGFREQYF	TGTGCCAGCAGCCAAGACCAACAGGGATTTCGCGAGCAGTACTTC
TRBJ2-5	TRBV11-3	TRBD1	CASSPRTGWLETQYF	TGTGCCAGCAGCCCGCGGACAGGGTGGTTAGAGACCCAGTACTTC
TRBJ1-1	TRBV7-3	TRBD1	CASSLSRQGPTEAFF	TGTGCCAGCAGCTTAAGTCGACAGGGACCGACTGAAGCTTTCTTT
TRBJ1-5	TRBV20-1	-	CSAIGPRPPQPQHF	TGCAGTGCTATTGGCCCCCGCCCCCCTCAGCCCCAGCATTTT
TRBJ2-5	TRBV29-1	TRBD2	CSFRLAGSQETQYF	TGCAGCTTTCGACTAGCGGGGAGCCAAGAGACCCAGTACTTC
TRBJ1-6	TRBV15	-	CATSSGERDNSPLHF	TGTGCCACCAGCTCCGGGGAGAGGGATAATTCACCCCTCCACTTT
TRBJ2-7	TRBV5-6	TRBD1	CASSLTGAYYEQYF	TGTGCCAGCAGCTTAACAGGGGCCTACTACGAGCAGTACTTC
TRBJ2-1	TRBV3-1	TRBD2	CASSQGLGPSGGALEQFF	TGTGCCAGCAGCCAAGGGCTAGGCCCTAGCGGGGGGGCCCTTGAGCAGTTCTTC
TRBJ1-5	TRBV27	TRBD1	CASSLTGRNQPQHF	TGTGCCAGCAGTTTGACAGGGCGCAATCAGCCCCAGCATTTT
TRBJ2-5	TRBV7-2	TRBD2	CASSGTSGQETQYF	TGTGCCAGCAGCGGGACTAGCGGGCAAGAGACCCAGTACTTC
TRBJ1-5	TRBV20-1	-	CSARYSNQPQHF	TGCAGTGCTCGGTATAGCAATCAGCCCCAGCATTTT
TRBJ2-3	TRBV12-3/TRBV12-4	TRBD2	CASSPGRAGAGDTQYF	TGTGCCAGCAGTCCAGGCAGAGCGGGGGCCGGAGATACGCAGTATTTT
TRBJ2-5	TRBV6-2/TRBV6-3	TRBD2	CASSPGFGQREQETQYF	TGTGCCAGCAGTCCTGGTTTTGGGCAGCGGGAGCAAGAGACCCAGTACTTC